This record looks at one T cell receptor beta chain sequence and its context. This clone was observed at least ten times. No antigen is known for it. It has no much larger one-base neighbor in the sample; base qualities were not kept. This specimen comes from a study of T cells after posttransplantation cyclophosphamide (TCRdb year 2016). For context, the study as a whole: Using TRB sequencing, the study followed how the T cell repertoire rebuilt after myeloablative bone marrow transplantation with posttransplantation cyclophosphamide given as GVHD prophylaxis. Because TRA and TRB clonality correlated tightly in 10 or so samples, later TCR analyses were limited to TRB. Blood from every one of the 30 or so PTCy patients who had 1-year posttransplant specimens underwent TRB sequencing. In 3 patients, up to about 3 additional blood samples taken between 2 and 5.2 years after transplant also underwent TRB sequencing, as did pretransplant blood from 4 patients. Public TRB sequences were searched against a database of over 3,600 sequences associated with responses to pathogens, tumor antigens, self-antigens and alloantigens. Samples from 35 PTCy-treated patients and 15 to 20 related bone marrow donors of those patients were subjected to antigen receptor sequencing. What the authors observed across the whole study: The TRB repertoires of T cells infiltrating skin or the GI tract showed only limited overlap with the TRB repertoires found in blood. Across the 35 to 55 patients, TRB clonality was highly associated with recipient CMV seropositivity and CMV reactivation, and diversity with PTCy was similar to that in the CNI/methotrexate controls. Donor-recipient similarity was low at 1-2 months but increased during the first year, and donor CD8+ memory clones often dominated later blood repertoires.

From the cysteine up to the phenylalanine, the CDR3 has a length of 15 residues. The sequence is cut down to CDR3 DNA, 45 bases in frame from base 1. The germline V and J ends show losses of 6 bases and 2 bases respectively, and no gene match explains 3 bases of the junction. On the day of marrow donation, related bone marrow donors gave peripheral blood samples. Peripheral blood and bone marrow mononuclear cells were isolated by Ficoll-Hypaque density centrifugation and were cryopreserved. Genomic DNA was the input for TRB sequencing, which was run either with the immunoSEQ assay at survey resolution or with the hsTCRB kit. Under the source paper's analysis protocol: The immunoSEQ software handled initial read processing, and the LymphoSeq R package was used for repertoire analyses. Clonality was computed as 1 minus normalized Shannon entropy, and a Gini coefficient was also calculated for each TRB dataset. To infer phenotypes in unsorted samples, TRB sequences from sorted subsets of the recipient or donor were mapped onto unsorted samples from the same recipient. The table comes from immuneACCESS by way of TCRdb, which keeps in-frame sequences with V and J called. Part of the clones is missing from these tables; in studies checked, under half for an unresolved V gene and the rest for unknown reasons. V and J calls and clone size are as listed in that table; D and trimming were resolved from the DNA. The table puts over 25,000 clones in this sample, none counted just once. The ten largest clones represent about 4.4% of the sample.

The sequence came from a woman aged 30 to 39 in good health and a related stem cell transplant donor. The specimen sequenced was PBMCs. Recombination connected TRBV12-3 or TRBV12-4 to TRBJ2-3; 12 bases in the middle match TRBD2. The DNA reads TGTGCCAGCAGCCGGACTAGCGGGGACACAGATACGCAGTATTTT. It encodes CASSRTSGDTDTQYF.